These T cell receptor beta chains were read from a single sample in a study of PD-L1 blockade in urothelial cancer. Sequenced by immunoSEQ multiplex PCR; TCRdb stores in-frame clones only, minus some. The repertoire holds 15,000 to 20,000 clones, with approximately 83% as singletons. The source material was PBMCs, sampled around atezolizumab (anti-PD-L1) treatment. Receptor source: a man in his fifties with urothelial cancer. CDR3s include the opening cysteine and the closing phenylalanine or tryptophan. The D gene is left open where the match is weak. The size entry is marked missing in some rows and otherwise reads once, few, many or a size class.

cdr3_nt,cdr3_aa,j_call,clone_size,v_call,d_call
TGTGCCAGCAGTCTTAACAGGGGGCTGGCTGAAGCTTTCTTT,CASSLNRGLAEAFF,TRBJ1-1,NA,TRBV27,TRBD1
TGTGCCAGCAGCCCTAATAATCGCGGGGAGCAGTTCTTC,CASSPNNRGEQFF,TRBJ2-1,NA,TRBV7-6,NA
TGTGCCAGCAGTGGACGGGACACCGGGGAGCTGTTTTTT,CASSGRDTGELFF,TRBJ2-2,NA,TRBV6-4,NA
TGTGCCTGGAGTGTACCGTCTGTTTTACGGGGTCAGCCCCAGCATTTT,CAWSVPSVLRGQPQHF,TRBJ1-5,NA,TRBV30,NA
TGTGCCAGCAGTGATGACAGGGTGAACACTGAAGCTTTCTTT,CASSDDRVNTEAFF,TRBJ1-1,NA,TRBV6-1,TRBD1
TGTGCCAGCTGCTACTTGAACACTGAAGCTTTCTTT,CASCYLNTEAFF,TRBJ1-1,NA,TRBV5-5,NA
TGCGCCAGCAGATCAGGCCACAATTCACCCCTCCACTTT,CASRSGHNSPLHF,TRBJ1-6,NA,TRBV10-2,NA
TGTGCCAGCAGTCCGGGACACTACGAGCAGTACTTC,CASSPGHYEQYF,TRBJ2-7,once,TRBV6-5,NA
TGTGCCAGCAGCTTTCAGAACATTCAGTACTTC,CASSFQNIQYF,TRBJ2-4,NA,TRBV5-5,NA
TGTGCCAGCAGCCCGCTAGCGGGAGCCACAGATACGCAGTATTTT,CASSPLAGATDTQYF,TRBJ2-3,NA,TRBV7-9,TRBD2
TGTGCCAGCAGCCAGGCGACAGGGGGAAACACCATATATTTT,CASSQATGGNTIYF,TRBJ1-3,NA,TRBV14,TRBD1
TGTGCCAGCAGTGACTCGGGAGTTAGCACAGATACGCAGTATTTT,CASSDSGVSTDTQYF,TRBJ2-3,few,TRBV2,NA
TGTGCCAGCAGTGACACAGGGAACACTGAAGCTTTCTTT,CASSDTGNTEAFF,TRBJ1-1,medium-sized,TRBV6-4,NA
TGCGCCAGCAGCTTGTGGGGTTTGGGGCAGGGCAATGAAAAACTGTTTTTT,CASSLWGLGQGNEKLFF,TRBJ1-4,once,TRBV5-1,NA
TGTGCCAGCAGCTTAGAAGGGGCCGGGGAGCTGTTTTTT,CASSLEGAGELFF,TRBJ2-2,NA,TRBV11-3,NA
TGTGCCAGCAGTTACTCGACTAGCGGGGGGGAGACCCAGTACTTC,CASSYSTSGGETQYF,TRBJ2-5,few,TRBV6-5,TRBD2
TGTGCCAGCAGTGAGGGGTGGGGGCAAAACTATGGCTACACCTTC,CASSEGWGQNYGYTF,TRBJ1-2,NA,TRBV6-1,NA
TGTGCCAGCAGGACAGGTCCGAACACCGGGGAGCTGTTTTTT,CASRTGPNTGELFF,TRBJ2-2,NA,TRBV7-3,NA
TGTGCCAGCAGCTTGGGACAAAGGAACACTGAAGCTTTCTTT,CASSLGQRNTEAFF,TRBJ1-1,NA,TRBV7-8,NA
TGCGCCAGCAGTCCAGGCCTGGGGAGTTCCTACGAGCAGTACTTC,CASSPGLGSSYEQYF,TRBJ2-7,NA,TRBV5-1,NA
TGTGCCAGCAGGGGTGGGCTAGCGGGGAGTAATGAGCAGTTCTTC,CASRGGLAGSNEQFF,TRBJ2-1,NA,TRBV28,TRBD2
TGTGCCAGCAGTGTCGCGCTAGCCCTTGGAACGCAGTATTTT,CASSVALALGTQYF,TRBJ2-3,once,TRBV2,NA
TGTGCCAGCAGCCGAAAGGGGGAAGGGAACACTGAAGCTTTCTTT,CASSRKGEGNTEAFF,TRBJ1-1,few,TRBV4-2,NA
TGTGCCACCTCCCCCCGGACAGGCCCGGGTGGCTACACCTTC,CATSPRTGPGGYTF,TRBJ1-2,NA,TRBV19,TRBD1
TGTGCCAGCAGGAAACAGGGTGGGAGCAATCAGCCCCAGCATTTT,CASRKQGGSNQPQHF,TRBJ1-5,NA,TRBV6-5,NA
TGTGCCAGCAGCGCTGTGGACAGGGGAAGGGCGAGAACTGAAGCTTTCTTT,CASSAVDRGRARTEAFF,TRBJ1-1,once,TRBV28,TRBD1
TGTGCCAGCAGCCTCGCAGGGGGCGCAGGCTACACCTTC,CASSLAGGAGYTF,TRBJ1-2,NA,TRBV5-4,TRBD1
TGTGCCAGCAGCTCCTTGGGGGGGGACACAGATACGCAGTATTTT,CASSSLGGDTDTQYF,TRBJ2-3,NA,TRBV7-6,TRBD2
TGTGCCAGCAGCTCTGGGACTGTTGAAAAACTGTTTTTT,CASSSGTVEKLFF,TRBJ1-4,NA,TRBV7-2,NA
TGTGCCAGCAGCTCAGGGGGGGCTAGCGGGTATGAGCAGTTCTTC,CASSSGGASGYEQFF,TRBJ2-1,NA,TRBV6-1,NA
TGTGCCAGCAGCCCACAGGGGTACAATGAGCAGTTCTTC,CASSPQGYNEQFF,TRBJ2-1,once,TRBV7-8,TRBD1
TGTGCCTGGAGCGGGACTAGCGGAGGGGACTACGAGCAGTACTTC,CAWSGTSGGDYEQYF,TRBJ2-7,once,TRBV30,TRBD2
TGTGCCAGCAGTTTTAGTGACACCATATATTTT,CASSFSDTIYF,TRBJ1-3,once,TRBV6-6,NA